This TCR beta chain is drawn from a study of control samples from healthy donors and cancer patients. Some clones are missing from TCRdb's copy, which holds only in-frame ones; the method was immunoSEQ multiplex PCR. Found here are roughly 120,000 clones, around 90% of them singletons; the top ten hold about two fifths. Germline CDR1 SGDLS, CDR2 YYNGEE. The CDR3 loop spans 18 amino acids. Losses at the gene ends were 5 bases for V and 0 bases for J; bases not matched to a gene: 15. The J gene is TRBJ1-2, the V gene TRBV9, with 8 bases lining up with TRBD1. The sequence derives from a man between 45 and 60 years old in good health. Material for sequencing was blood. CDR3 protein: CASSTWTGIGSANYGYTF. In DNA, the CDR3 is TGTGCCAGCAGTACCTGGACAGGGATAGGTTCAGCTAACTATGGCTACACCTTC.